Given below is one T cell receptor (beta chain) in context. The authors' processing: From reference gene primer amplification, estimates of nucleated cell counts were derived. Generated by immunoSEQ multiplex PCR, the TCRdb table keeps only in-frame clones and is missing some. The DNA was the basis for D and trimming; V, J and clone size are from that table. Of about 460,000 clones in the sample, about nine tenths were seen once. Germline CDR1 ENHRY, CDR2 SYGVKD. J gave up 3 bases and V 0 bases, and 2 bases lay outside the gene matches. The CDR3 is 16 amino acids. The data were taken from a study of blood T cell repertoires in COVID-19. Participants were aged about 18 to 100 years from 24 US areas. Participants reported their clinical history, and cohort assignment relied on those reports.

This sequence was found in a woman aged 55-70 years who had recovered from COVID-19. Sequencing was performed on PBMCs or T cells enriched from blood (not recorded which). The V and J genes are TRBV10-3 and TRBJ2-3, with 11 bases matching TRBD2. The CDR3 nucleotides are TGTGCCATCAGTGAGTCGACTAGCGGGGAAACAGATACGCAGTATTTT. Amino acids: CAISESTSGETDTQYF.